The 26 T cell receptor beta chains listed next were all sequenced from one sample in a study of radiotherapy plus CTLA-4 blockade in lung cancer. Clones were sequenced by immunoSEQ multiplex PCR, and TCRdb holds only the in-frame ones, with some missing. The sample consists of about 76,000 clones, 78% of them appearing once. The starting material was peripheral blood, obtained from a patient treated with radiotherapy plus ipilimumab. The source of these receptors is a human donor with non-small cell lung cancer whose response to radiotherapy plus ipilimumab could not be evaluated. Some clones in this sample may be carry-over from other donors' samples.

The chain joins TRBV7-3 to TRBJ2-1, with D possibly matching TRBD1 (7 bases). The CDR3 covers 16 residues. Looked up from germline, CDR1 is SGHTA and CDR2 is FQGTGA. Between the trimmed V and J ends, which lost 5 bases and 2 bases, there was a span of 16 bases. The CDR3 region has the DNA TGTGCCAGCAGCCCTGACAGGGACTCTGCCTACAATGAGCAGTTCTTC. It codes for CASSPDRDSAYNEQFF.

This clone was seen a single time. The V gene is TRBV7-2, the J gene TRBJ2-1; TRBD2 aligns across 9 bases. The CDR3 runs to 16 residues. The V segment lost 5 bases and the J segment 0 bases; nucleotides outside the gene matches: 5. CDR1 is SGHTA and CDR2 is FQGNSA in the germline V gene. The CDR3 region is CASSPSGGSSYNEQFF. The CDR3 nucleotides read TGTGCCAGCAGCCCCAGCGGGGGGAGCTCCTACAATGAGCAGTTCTTC.

The CDR3 DNA reads as TGTGCCAGTAGTATACTCCCCACCAAGGATAGGGGTCGCTCCTACGAGCAGTACTTC. Translation gives CASSILPTKDRGRSYEQYF. This chain joins TRBV19 and TRBJ2-7; D perhaps matches TRBD1 (5 bases). V was clipped by 2 bases and J by 0 bases, with 23 bases between them. The CDR3 covers 19 residues. The germline V gene has CDR1 LNHDA and CDR2 SQIVND (reference sequence).

DNA of the CDR3: TGTGCCAGCAGCTCGCAGCGGCAGGCGAACGGGGAGCTGTTTTTT. This codes for CASSSQRQANGELFF. The V and J genes are TRBV7-3 and TRBJ2-2; tentatively, D is TRBD2 (5 bases). The V and J ends lost 4 bases and 7 bases respectively, with 16 bases between them. Looked up from germline, CDR1 is SGHTA and CDR2 is FQGTGA. This CDR3 has 15 residues. Filled out from reference TRBV7-3 and TRBJ2-2, the complete variable domain reads GAGVSQTPSNKVTEKGKYVELRCDPISGHTALYWYRQSLGQGPEFLIYFQGTGAADDSGLPNDRFFAVRPEGSVSTLKIQRTERGDSAVYLCASSSQRQANGELFFGEGSRLTVL.

This clone showed up just a few times. This chain links TRBV12-5 with TRBJ1-1; D remains unclear. The length of the CDR3 is 13 residues. Germline CDR1 LGHNT, CDR2 FRNRAP. Between the trimmed V and J ends, which lost 3 bases and 3 bases, there was a span of 8 bases. The CDR3 loop is CASGLGGHTEAFF. CDR3 DNA sequence: TGTGCTAGTGGTTTAGGTGGGCACACTGAAGCTTTCTTT.

The CDR3 DNA reads TGTGCCAGCGCGGGACCAACCTACGAGCAGTACTTC. Translated: CASAGPTYEQYF. The chain links TRBV2 to TRBJ2-5, with D maybe TRBD2 (6 bases). TRBJ2-7 explains the end of the DNA better; the J call may be wrong. The germline V gene has CDR1 SNHLY and CDR2 FYNNEI. This CDR3 has 12 residues.

The chain uses TRBV30 and TRBJ1-4; 11 nucleotides line up with TRBD1. Germline V gene data show CDR1 as GTSNPN and CDR2 as SVGIG (reference sequence). V lost 4 bases and J lost 7; bases outside the gene matches: 5. The CDR3 is 14 amino acids. The CDR3 reads CAWNPGTGGEKLFF. The CDR3, as DNA: TGTGCCTGGAATCCCGGGACAGGGGGTGAAAAACTGTTTTTT.

The rearrangement uses TRBV28 and TRBJ1-5; perhaps TRBD1 as D (5 bases). The CDR3 runs to 14 residues. Trimming cost V 5 bases and J 3 bases, with 11 bases left between them. Germline V CDR1 and CDR2: MDHEN, SYDVKM. The CDR3 region is CASSRDRLNQPQHF. CDR3 sequence (DNA): TGTGCCAGCAGTCGAGACAGACTCAATCAGCCCCAGCATTTT.

The chain joins TRBV18 to TRBJ1-2, with D maybe TRBD1 (6 bases). CDR1 is KGHSH and CDR2 is LQKENI in the germline V gene. Trimming left V 2 bases short and J 1 base short, with 11 bases between. The CDR3 contains 15 residues. The DNA of the CDR3 is TGTGCCAGCTCACCATCGCCACAGGGTAACTATGGCTACACCTTC. Its protein is CASSPSPQGNYGYTF.

CDR3 protein: CASSIRSTGSGTNEQFF. The DNA of the CDR3 is TGTGCCAGCAGCATACGGTCGACAGGGTCCGGCACCAATGAGCAGTTCTTC. The rearrangement links TRBV7-2 to TRBJ2-1, with 7 bases that match TRBD1. V shed 5 bases, J shed 6 bases, and the junction held 16 bases outside the gene matches. The germline CDR1 and CDR2 sequences are SGHTA and FQGNSA. The CDR3 spans 17 residues.

This chain uses TRBV9 with TRBJ1-4, with a possible D match to TRBD1 (6 bases). V lost 2 bases to trimming and J lost 5 bases, with 10 bases between them. The length of the CDR3 is 14 residues. Germline loops: CDR1 SGDLS, CDR2 YYNGEE. The CDR3 nucleotides are TGTGCCAGCAGCGTGGGGGGGCCAAATGAAAAACTGTTTTTT. It translates to CASSVGGPNEKLFF.

V usage is TRBV4-3 and J usage is TRBJ1-1; no clear D gene. The CDR3 is 13 residues long. V was pared by 0 bases and J by 6 bases, with 8 bases between. Per the germline V gene, CDR1 is LGHNA and CDR2 is YSLEER. CDR3 region: CASSQDVRAEAFF. The CDR3 coding sequence is TGCGCCAGCAGCCAAGATGTCCGGGCTGAAGCTTTCTTT.

This clone was seen only a few times. The gene calls are TRBV6-5 and TRBJ2-7; a weak D match, TRBD2 (6 bases). The CDR3 is 14 residues long. In germline, CDR1 is MNHEY, CDR2 SVGAGI. The V and J ends lost 6 bases and 6 bases respectively, with 18 bases between them. The CDR3 protein is CASSQSRDFLEQYF. CDR3 DNA sequence: TGTGCCAGCAGCCAAAGTAGGGACTTTCTCGAGCAGTACTTC.

The chain couples TRBV19 to TRBJ1-4; D remains ambiguous. The CDR3 runs to 13 residues. Trimming removed 5 bases at V and 8 bases at J, with 12 bases between. Germline CDR1 and CDR2: LNHDA and SQIVND (reference sequence). CDR3 DNA: TGTGCCAGTAGTCCCCGGAGAGAAGAAAAACTGTTTTTT. It encodes CASSPRREEKLFF.

V and J are TRBV2 and TRBJ2-7, with 9 bases lining up with TRBD1. Germline assignment: CDR1 SNHLY and CDR2 FYNNEI. This CDR3 has 13 residues. The V gene end was trimmed by 6 bases and the J gene end by 6 bases; junction bases not matched to a gene: 6. CDR3 loop: CASRGDRAGEQYF. Written as DNA, the CDR3 is TGTGCCAGCAGGGGGGACAGGGCCGGCGAGCAGTACTTC.

The chain couples TRBV9 to TRBJ2-5; 7 bases map to TRBD1. The CDR3 sequence is 16 residues long. The V gene end was trimmed by 0 bases and the J gene end by 1 base; junction bases not matched to a gene: 6. Germline V gene lookup returns CDR1 SGDLS and CDR2 YYNGEE. Here the CDR3 reads CASSVGGTALQETQYF. DNA for the CDR3: TGTGCCAGCAGCGTAGGGGGGACAGCACTCCAAGAGACCCAGTACTTC.

The chain uses TRBV28 and TRBJ1-4; no clear D. Germline V gene data show CDR1 as MDHEN and CDR2 as SYDVKM. Trimming stripped 7 bases from V and 6 bases from J, with 15 bases between. The CDR3 spans 14 residues. The CDR3 is CASILGGGDEKLFF. CDR3 coding DNA: TGTGCCAGCATCCTGGGAGGTGGGGATGAAAAACTGTTTTTT.

This clone was counted only a few times. The rearrangement uses TRBV9 and TRBJ1-1, with 7 positions matching TRBD1. There are 17 residues in the CDR3. The V gene end was trimmed by 0 bases and the J gene end by 0 bases; junction bases not matched to a gene: 8. CDR1 is SGDLS, CDR2 YYNGEE, per germline. This chain's CDR3 is CASSVGKGQHMNTEAFF. The DNA of the CDR3 is TGTGCCAGCAGCGTAGGAAAGGGACAGCACATGAACACTGAAGCTTTCTTT.

This rearrangement joins TRBV6-5 to TRBJ2-3; 8 nucleotides align to TRBD1. This CDR3 has 13 residues. The J segment lost 4 bases and the V segment lost 4 bases, leaving 1 base of the junction unmatched. The germline gives CDR1 MNHEY, CDR2 SVGAGI. The CDR3 DNA follows: TGTGCCAGCAGTTTGGGACAGGCAGATACGCAGTATTTT. Protein sequence: CASSLGQADTQYF.

The rearrangement joins TRBV11-1 to TRBJ1-1, with 8 bases fitting TRBD1. Germline CDR1 reads SGHAT; CDR2 reads FQDESV (reference sequence). Trimming cost V 4 bases and J 2 bases; bases outside gene matches: 3. This CDR3 spans 14 amino acids. The CDR3 DNA reads as TGTGCCAGCAGCTGGACAGGGCTTAACACTGAAGCTTTCTTT. It yields the protein CASSWTGLNTEAFF.

Remarks on this clone: The germline gene is not matched at one end of the junction; a read error may be the cause. The rearrangement uses TRBV5-1 and TRBJ1-2; D may be TRBD1 (5 bases). The germline V gene has CDR1 SGHRS and CDR2 YFSETQ. This CDR3 contains 15 residues. CDR3 region: CASSLEGDGGYGYTF. For the CDR3, the DNA is TGTGCCAGCAGCTTGGAAGGGGACGGGGGGTATGGCTACACCTTC.

This clone has more than one count but fewer than ten. The rearrangement links TRBV28 to TRBJ2-1; D gene uncertain. The CDR3 has 14 residues. Trimming left V 3 bases short and J 10 bases short, with 16 bases between. Germline lookup yields CDR1 MDHEN and CDR2 SYDVKM. CDR3 DNA sequence: TGTGCCAGCAGTTTCGAGTTGACTTCGCTGGAGCAGTTCTTC. This translates into CASSFELTSLEQFF.

The chain carries TRBV6-5 and TRBJ2-5; 7 nucleotides line up with TRBD1. Germline V CDR1 and CDR2: MNHEY, SVGAGI. V gave up 5 bases and J gave up 7 bases; unmatched junction bases: 10. This CDR3 is built from 14 residues. The CDR3 DNA follows: TGTGCCAGCAGTACGGGACAGCCGCCGGCGACCCAGTACTTC. It specifies CASSTGQPPATQYF.

This chain uses TRBV19 with TRBJ2-3; 9 bases are a match to TRBD1. The trim removed 4 bases at V and 6 bases at J, leaving 8 bases unmatched. Germline-derived CDR1 and CDR2 are LNHDA and SQIVND (reference sequence). The CDR3 is 15 amino acids. The CDR3: CASSRGQGFGDTQYF. CDR3 nucleotides: TGTGCCAGTAGTAGGGGACAGGGTTTTGGGGATACGCAGTATTTT. The full variable domain, rest sourced from reference TRBV19 and TRBJ2-3, is DGGITQSPKYLFRKEGQNVTLSCEQNLNHDAMYWYRQDPGQGLRLIYYSQIVNDFQKGDIAEGYSVSREKKESFPLTVTSAQKNPTAFYLCASSRGQGFGDTQYFGPGTRLTVL.

This chain links TRBV27 with TRBJ2-7; possible D gene TRBD1, 6 bases. Looked up from germline, CDR1 is MNHEY and CDR2 is SMNVEV (reference sequence). CDR3 length: 13 residues. V dropped 0 bases and J dropped 5 bases, with 8 bases sitting between them. CDR3 loop: CASSLSGDNEQYF. The CDR3 DNA reads as TGTGCCAGCAGTTTATCGGGGGACAACGAGCAGTACTTC.

The chain uses TRBV5-4 and TRBJ1-2; no firm D call. With 0 bases removed from V and 4 bases from J, the gap between germline ends came to 7 bases. The CDR3 spans 13 residues. CDR1 is SGHNT, CDR2 YYREEE, per germline (reference sequence). CDR3 bases: TGTGCCAGCAGCTTGGATCGCAGCTATGGCTACACCTTC. It is translated as CASSLDRSYGYTF.